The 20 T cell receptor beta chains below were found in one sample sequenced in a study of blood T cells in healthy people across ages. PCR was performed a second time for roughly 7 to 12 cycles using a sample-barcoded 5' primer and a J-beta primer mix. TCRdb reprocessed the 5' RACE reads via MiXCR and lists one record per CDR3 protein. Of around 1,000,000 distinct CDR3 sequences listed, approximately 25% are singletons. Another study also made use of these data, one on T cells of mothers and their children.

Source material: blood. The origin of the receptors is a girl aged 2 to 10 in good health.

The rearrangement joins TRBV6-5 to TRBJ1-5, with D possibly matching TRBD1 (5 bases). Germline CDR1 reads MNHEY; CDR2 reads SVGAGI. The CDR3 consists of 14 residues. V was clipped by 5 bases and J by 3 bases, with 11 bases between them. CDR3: CASSPGPLNQPQHF. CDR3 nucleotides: TGTGCCAGCAGTCCGGGACCGCTCAATCAGCCCCAGCATTTT.

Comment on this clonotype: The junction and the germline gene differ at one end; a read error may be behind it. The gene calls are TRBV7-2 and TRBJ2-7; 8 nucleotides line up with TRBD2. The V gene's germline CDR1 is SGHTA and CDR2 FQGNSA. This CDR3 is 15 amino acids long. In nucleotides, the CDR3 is TGCGCCAGCAGCTTGGTCGGGACTAGCTCCTACGAGCAGTACTTC. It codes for CASSLVGTSSYEQYF. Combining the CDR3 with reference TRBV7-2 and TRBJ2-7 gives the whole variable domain GAGVSQSPSNKVTEKGKDVELRCDPISGHTALYWYRQSLGQGLEFLIYFQGNSAPDKSGLPSDRFSAERTGGSVSTLTIQRTQQEDSAVYLCASSLVGTSSYEQYFGPGTRLTVT.

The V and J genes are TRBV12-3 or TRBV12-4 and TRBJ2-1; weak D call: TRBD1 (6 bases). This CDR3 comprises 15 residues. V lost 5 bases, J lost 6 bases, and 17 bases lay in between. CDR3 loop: CASSPRTDPSNEQFF. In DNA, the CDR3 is TGTGCCAGCAGTCCCCGGACAGACCCCTCCAATGAGCAGTTCTTC.

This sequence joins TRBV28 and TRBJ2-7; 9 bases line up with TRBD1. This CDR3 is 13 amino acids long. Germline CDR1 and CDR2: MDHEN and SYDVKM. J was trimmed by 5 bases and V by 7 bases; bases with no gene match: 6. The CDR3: CASILDRGNEQYF. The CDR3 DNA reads TGTGCCAGCATCCTGGACAGGGGCAACGAGCAGTACTTC. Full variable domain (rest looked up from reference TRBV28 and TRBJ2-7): DVKVTQSSRYLVKRTGEKVFLECVQDMDHENMFWYRQDPGLGLRLIYFSYDVKMKEKGDIPEGYSVSREKKERFSLILESASTNQTSMYLCASILDRGNEQYFGPGTRLTVT.

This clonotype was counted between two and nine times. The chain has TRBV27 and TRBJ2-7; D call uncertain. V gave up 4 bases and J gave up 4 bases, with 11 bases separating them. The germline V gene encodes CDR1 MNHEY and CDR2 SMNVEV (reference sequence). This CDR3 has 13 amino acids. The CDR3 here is CASSSLIKYEQYF. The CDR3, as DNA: TGTGCCAGCAGTTCGCTTATTAAATACGAGCAGTACTTC.

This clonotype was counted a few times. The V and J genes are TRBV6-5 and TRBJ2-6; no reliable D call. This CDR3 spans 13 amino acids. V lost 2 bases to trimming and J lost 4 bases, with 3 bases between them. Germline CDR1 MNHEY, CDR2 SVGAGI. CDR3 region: CASSYEGANVLTF. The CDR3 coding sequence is TGTGCCAGCAGTTACGAGGGGGCCAACGTCCTGACTTTC.

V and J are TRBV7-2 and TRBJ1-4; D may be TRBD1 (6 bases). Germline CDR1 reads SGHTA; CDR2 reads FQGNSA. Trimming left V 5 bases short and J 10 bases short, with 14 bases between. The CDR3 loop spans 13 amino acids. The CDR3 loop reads CASSSRQVGKLFF. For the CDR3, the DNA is TGTGCCAGCAGCAGTCGACAGGTTGGAAAACTGTTTTTT.

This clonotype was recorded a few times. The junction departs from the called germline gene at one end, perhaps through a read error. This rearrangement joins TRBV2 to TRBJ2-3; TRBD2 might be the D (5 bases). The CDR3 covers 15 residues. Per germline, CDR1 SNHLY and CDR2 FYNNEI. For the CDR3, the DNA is TGTGCCGGCAGTGTATCCGGGAAGGGCACAGATACGCAGTATTTT. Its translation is CAGSVSGKGTDTQYF.

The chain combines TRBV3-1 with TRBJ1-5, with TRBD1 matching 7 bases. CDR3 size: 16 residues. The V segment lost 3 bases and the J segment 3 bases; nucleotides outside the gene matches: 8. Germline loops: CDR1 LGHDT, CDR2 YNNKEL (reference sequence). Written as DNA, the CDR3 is TGTGCCAGCAGCCATAGCCAGGGGGTCCACAATCAGCCCCAGCATTTT. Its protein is CASSHSQGVHNQPQHF. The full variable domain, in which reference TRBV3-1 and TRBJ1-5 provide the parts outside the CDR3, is DTAVSQTPKYLVTQMGNDKSIKCEQNLGHDTMYWYKQDSKKFLKIMFSYNNKELIINETVPNRFSPKSPDKAHLNLHINSLELGDSAVYFCASSHSQGVHNQPQHFGDGTRLSIL.

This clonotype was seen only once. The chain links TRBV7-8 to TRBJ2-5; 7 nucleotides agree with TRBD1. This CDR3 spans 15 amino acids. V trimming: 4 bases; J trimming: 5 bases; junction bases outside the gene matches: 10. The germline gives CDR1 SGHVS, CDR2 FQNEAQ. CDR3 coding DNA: TGTGCCAGCAGCTCCGACAGGGTTCAGTGGGAGACCCAGTACTTC. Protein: CASSSDRVQWETQYF.

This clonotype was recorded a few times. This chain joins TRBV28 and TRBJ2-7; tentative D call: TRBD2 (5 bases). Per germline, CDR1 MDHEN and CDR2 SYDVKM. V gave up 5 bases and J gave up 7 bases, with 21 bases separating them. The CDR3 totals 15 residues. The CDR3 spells CASSPPPVGEEEQYF. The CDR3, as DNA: TGTGCCAGCAGTCCCCCCCCGGTCGGGGAAGAAGAGCAGTACTTC. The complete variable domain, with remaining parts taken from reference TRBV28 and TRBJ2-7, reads DVKVTQSSRYLVKRTGEKVFLECVQDMDHENMFWYRQDPGLGLRLIYFSYDVKMKEKGDIPEGYSVSREKKERFSLILESASTNQTSMYLCASSPPPVGEEEQYFGPGTRLTVT.

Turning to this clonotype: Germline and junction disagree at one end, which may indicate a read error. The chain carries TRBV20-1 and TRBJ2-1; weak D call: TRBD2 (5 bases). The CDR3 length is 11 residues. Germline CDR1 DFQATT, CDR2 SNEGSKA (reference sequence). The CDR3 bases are TGCAGTGCCAGAGGAGGAGGTGAGCAGTTCTTC. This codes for CSARGGGEQFF.

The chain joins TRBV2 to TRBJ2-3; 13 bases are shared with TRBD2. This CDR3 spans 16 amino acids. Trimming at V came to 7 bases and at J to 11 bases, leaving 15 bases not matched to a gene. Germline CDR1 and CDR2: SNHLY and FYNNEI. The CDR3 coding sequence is TGTGCCAGCACCGATACTGGACTAGCGGGGGAGGTGGTGCAGTATTTT. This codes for CASTDTGLAGEVVQYF. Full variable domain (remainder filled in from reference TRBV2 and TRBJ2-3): EPEVTQTPSHQVTQMGQEVILRCVPISNHLYFYWYRQILGQKVEFLVSFYNNEISEKSEIFDDQFSVERPDGSNFTLKIRSTKLEDSAMYFCASTDTGLAGEVVQYFGPGTRLTVL.

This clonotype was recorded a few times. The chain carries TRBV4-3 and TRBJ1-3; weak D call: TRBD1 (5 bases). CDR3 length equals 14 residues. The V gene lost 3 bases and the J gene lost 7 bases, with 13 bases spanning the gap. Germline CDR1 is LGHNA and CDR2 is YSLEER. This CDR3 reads CASSQPDEGNTIYF. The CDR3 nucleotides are TGCGCCAGCAGCCAGCCTGACGAGGGGAACACCATATATTTT.

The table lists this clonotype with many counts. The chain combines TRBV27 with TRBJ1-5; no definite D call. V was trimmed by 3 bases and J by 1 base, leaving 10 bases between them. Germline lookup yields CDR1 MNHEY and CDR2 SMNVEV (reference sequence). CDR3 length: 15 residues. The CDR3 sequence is CASSFGVASNQPQHF. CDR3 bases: TGTGCCAGCAGTTTTGGGGTAGCCAGCAATCAGCCCCAGCATTTT.

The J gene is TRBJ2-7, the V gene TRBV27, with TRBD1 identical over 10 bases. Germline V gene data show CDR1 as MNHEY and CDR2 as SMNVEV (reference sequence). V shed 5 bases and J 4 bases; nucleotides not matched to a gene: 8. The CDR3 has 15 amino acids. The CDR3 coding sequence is TGTGCCAGCAGTGGGGTGACAGGGGGCAGGTACGAGCAGTACTTC. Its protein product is CASSGVTGGRYEQYF.

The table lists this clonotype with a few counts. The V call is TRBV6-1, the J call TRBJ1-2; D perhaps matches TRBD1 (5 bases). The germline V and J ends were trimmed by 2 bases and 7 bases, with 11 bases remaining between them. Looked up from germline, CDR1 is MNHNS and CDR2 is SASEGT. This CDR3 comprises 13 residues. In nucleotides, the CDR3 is TGTGCCAGCAGTGAAAGTAAGGGGTCTGGCTACACCTTC. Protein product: CASSESKGSGYTF.

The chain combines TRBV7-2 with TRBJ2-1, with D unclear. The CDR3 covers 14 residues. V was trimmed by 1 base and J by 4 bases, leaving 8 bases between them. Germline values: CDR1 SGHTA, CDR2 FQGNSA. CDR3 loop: CASSLVGEYNEQFF. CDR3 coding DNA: TGTGCCAGCAGCTTAGTTGGGGAATACAATGAGCAGTTCTTC.

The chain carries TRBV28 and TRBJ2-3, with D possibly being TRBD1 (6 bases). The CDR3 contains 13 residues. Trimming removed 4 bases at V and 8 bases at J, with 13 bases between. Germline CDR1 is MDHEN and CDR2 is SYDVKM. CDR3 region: CASSSDYRVTQYF. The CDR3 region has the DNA TGTGCCAGCAGTTCCGACTACAGGGTTACGCAGTATTTT. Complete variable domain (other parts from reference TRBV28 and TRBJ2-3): DVKVTQSSRYLVKRTGEKVFLECVQDMDHENMFWYRQDPGLGLRLIYFSYDVKMKEKGDIPEGYSVSREKKERFSLILESASTNQTSMYLCASSSDYRVTQYFGPGTRLTVL.

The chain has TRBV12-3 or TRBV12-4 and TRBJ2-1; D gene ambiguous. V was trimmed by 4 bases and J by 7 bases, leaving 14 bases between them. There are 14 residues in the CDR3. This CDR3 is CASSSPTGENEQFF. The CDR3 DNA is TGTGCCAGCAGTTCACCGACGGGTGAAAATGAGCAGTTCTTC.